This T cell receptor (beta chain) was profiled in a study of neoadjuvant anti-PD-1 for oral cavity cancer. The CDR3 sequence is 12 residues long. The germline V gene encodes CDR1 LNHNV and CDR2 YYDKDF (reference sequence). Trimming cost V 5 bases and J 6 bases, with 8 bases left between them. Data came from immunoSEQ multiplex PCR; TCRdb stores just in-frame clones and leaves some out. The table includes around 13,000 clones, approximately 70% detected once. This clone was counted only a few times. As to time point: after neoadjuvant nivolumab, at surgical resection. PBMCs were not maintained or expanded in culture before analysis.

This receptor was identified in a person aged 35 to 85 with oral cavity squamous cell carcinoma. This sample comprised PBMCs, obtained after nivolumab (anti-PD-1) treatment. The V gene is TRBV15, the J gene TRBJ1-5; D uncertain. The chain's CDR3 is CATSSIGQPQHF. The CDR3 DNA follows: TGTGCCACCAGCTCCATTGGTCAGCCCCAGCATTTT.